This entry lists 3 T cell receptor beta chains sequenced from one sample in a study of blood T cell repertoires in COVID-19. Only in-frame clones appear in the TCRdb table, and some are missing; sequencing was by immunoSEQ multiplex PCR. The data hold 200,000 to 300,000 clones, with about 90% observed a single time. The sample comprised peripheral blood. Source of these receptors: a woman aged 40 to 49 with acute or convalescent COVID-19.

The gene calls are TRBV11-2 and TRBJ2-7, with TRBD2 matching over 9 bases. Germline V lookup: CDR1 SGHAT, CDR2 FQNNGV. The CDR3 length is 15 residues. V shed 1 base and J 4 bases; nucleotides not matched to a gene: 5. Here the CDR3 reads CASSLASSGAYEQYV. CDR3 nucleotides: TGTGCCAGCAGCTTAGCATCTAGCGGGGCTTACGAGCAGTACGTC.

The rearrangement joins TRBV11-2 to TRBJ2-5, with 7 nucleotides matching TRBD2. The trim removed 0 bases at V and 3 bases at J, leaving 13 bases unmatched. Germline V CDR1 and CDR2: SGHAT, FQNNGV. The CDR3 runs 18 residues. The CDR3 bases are TGTGCCAGCAGCTTAGAATTCATTGGGACCGCGGGGGAAGAGACCCAGTACTTC. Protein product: CASSLEFIGTAGEETQYF. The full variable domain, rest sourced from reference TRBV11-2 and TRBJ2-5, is EAGVAQSPRYKIIEKRQSVAFWCNPISGHATLYWYQQILGQGPKLLIQFQNNGVVDDSQLPKDRFSAERLKGVDSTLKIQPAKLEDSAVYLCASSLEFIGTAGEETQYFGPGTRLLVL.

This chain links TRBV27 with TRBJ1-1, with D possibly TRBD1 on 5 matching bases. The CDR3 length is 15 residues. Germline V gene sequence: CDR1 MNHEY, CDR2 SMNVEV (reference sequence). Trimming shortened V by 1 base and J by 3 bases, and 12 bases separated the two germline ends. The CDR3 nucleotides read TGTGCCAGCAGTTTATTGGGGGGAACGTACACTGAAGCTTTCTTT. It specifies CASSLLGGTYTEAFF.